The 9 T cell receptor beta chains in this list originate from one sample, sequenced in a study of blood T cell repertoires in COVID-19. Sequenced by immunoSEQ multiplex PCR; TCRdb stores in-frame clones only, minus some. This sample yields 140,000 to 150,000 clones, of which roughly 88% are seen a single time; approximately 2% belongs to the top ten. Sample: peripheral blood. The receptors come from a man aged 65 to 85 with acute or convalescent COVID-19.

J is TRBJ2-7 and V is TRBV25-1; maybe TRBD2 (6 bases). Deletions cut 2 bases from V and 0 bases from J, with 11 bases between. This CDR3 comprises 15 residues. The germline CDR1 and CDR2 sequences are MGHDK and SYGVNS. The CDR3 loop is CASSEVGGRSYEQYF. The DNA of the CDR3 is TGTGCCAGCAGTGAAGTGGGAGGACGCTCCTACGAGCAGTACTTC.

This clone was counted only a few times. V usage is TRBV4-1 and J usage is TRBJ1-4, with 9 bases fitting TRBD1. The ends lost 4 bases at V and 4 bases at J; junction bases unmatched: 4. The CDR3 is 15 residues long. CDR1 and CDR2 from the germline V gene are MGHRA and YSYEKL. In DNA, the CDR3 is TGCGCCAGCAGCCGAGGACAGGGGTATAATGAAAAACTGTTTTTT. Translation: CASSRGQGYNEKLFF.

This chain uses TRBV7-8 with TRBJ1-6, with D possibly being TRBD1 (6 bases). V shed 1 base and J shed 9 bases, with 19 bases lying between them. This CDR3 contains 17 residues. Per the germline V gene, CDR1 is SGHVS and CDR2 is FQNEAQ. The CDR3 spells CASSLEGAGAVSSPLHF. The CDR3 DNA sequence: TGTGCCAGCAGCTTAGAAGGGGCGGGGGCAGTGAGTTCACCCCTCCACTTT. Full variable domain (missing parts from reference TRBV7-8 and TRBJ1-6): GAGVSQSPRYKVAKRGQDVALRCDPISGHVSLFWYQQALGQGPEFLTYFQNEAQLDKSGLPSDRFFAERPEGSVSTLKIQRTQQEDSAVYLCASSLEGAGAVSSPLHFGNGTRLTVT.

This chain uses TRBV5-5 with TRBJ2-7; D unclear. CDR1 is SGHKS, CDR2 YYEKEE, per germline (reference sequence). There are 16 residues in the CDR3. Trimming removed 4 bases at V and 1 base at J, with 18 bases between. The CDR3 region has the DNA TGTGCCAGCAGCAGATCTCCTAGTGAGGTTTCCTACGAGCAGTACTTC. Translated, it gives CASSRSPSEVSYEQYF. Based on the CDR3 plus reference TRBV5-5 and TRBJ2-7, the full variable domain is DAGVTQSPTHLIKTRGQQVTLRCSPISGHKSVSWYQQVLGQGPQFIFQYYEKEERGRGNFPDRFSARQFPNYSSELNVNALLLGDSALYLCASSRSPSEVSYEQYFGPGTRLTVT.

The rearrangement uses TRBV24-1 and TRBJ2-3; maybe TRBD2 (5 bases). The CDR3 consists of 17 residues. In germline, CDR1 is KGHDR, CDR2 SFDVKD. V was pared by 0 bases and J by 2 bases, with 14 bases between. CDR3 sequence: CATSDLFFQRPTDTQYF. The CDR3 nucleotides are TGTGCCACCAGTGATTTGTTCTTCCAGCGGCCCACAGATACGCAGTATTTT.

The rearrangement links TRBV11-3 to TRBJ2-1; 9 nucleotides agree with TRBD1. The CDR3 runs 14 residues. After removal of 2 bases from V and 8 bases from J, the junction contained 4 bases not matched to a gene. Germline V gene sequence: CDR1 SGHNT, CDR2 YENEEA. CDR3 coding DNA: TGTGCCAGCAGCTTACGGACAGGGGACGATGAGCAGTTCTTC. Translating it yields CASSLRTGDDEQFF.

There are a few counts of this clone. J is TRBJ1-6 and V is TRBV2; the D is unclear. Germline loops: CDR1 SNHLY, CDR2 FYNNEI. There are 13 residues in the CDR3. Trimming removed 3 bases at V and 8 bases at J, with 8 bases between. This chain's CDR3 is CASSDSRYSPLHF. The DNA for the CDR3 is TGTGCCAGCAGTGATTCCAGGTATTCACCCCTCCACTTT.

The chain couples TRBV2 to TRBJ1-2; tentative D call: TRBD1 (5 bases). V dropped 7 bases and J dropped 2 bases, with 17 bases sitting between them. The CDR3 runs 15 residues. Germline lookup yields CDR1 SNHLY and CDR2 FYNNEI. The CDR3, as DNA: TGTGCCAGCATGGGGCAACAGATAATGAACTATGGCTACACCTTC. Translation: CASMGQQIMNYGYTF.

This clone turned up a few times. This sequence joins TRBV10-1 and TRBJ2-3, with D possibly matching TRBD2 (6 bases). With 3 bases removed from V and 8 bases from J, the gap between germline ends came to 12 bases. CDR1 WNHNN and CDR2 SYGVQD come from the germline V gene (reference sequence). There are 13 residues in the CDR3. CDR3 DNA sequence: TGCGCCAGCAGTGACGGAGGGTATGGTACGCAGTATTTT. This sequence encodes CASSDGGYGTQYF.